This TCR beta chain was obtained from a study of T cell responses to AZD1222 COVID-19 vaccine. Background on the study: Combined were second doses at about 4 or about 12 weeks.

About this clone: No antigen is known for it.

Some clones are missing from TCRdb's copy, which holds only in-frame ones; the method was immunoSEQ multiplex PCR. Of roughly 66,000 clones listed, 65% to 85% are singletons. Findings and limits, study-wide: Reportedly, nearly half the spike-specific TCRs target unmutated variant regions. Clonal diversity may have been underestimated in mostly white British donors. Just a handful of people given AZD1222 tested seropositive at baseline.

The source of this sequence is an adult in good health. This specimen was peripheral blood, taken on day 0 of AZD1222 vaccination.

The CDR3 loop reads CASSDSDSYFTGGEQFF. The CDR3 DNA reads TGTGCCAGCAGTGACTCTGACAGCTACTTTACGGGGGGGGAGCAGTTCTTC. V usage is TRBV6-4 and J usage is TRBJ2-1; TRBD2 matches at 8 bases. Trimming cost V 0 bases and J 10 bases; bases outside gene matches: 14. The CDR3 runs to 17 residues. Germline values: CDR1 MRHNA, CDR2 SNTAGT.